A single sample is the source of the 8 T cell receptor beta chains below, sequenced in a study of a mutant IDH1 vaccine in newly diagnosed glioma. Assay used: immunoSEQ multiplex PCR; TCRdb lists only in-frame clones, some missing. The sample includes 40,000 or so clones, 84% seen only once; the top ten take about 2%. Stated time point: week 11, during vaccination. Doses comprised 300 ug of mutant IDH1 20-mer peptide each, plus topical imiquimod. These TCRs' antigens remain unknown. The specimen was PBMCs, collected from a glioma patient whose treatment included an IDH1 peptide vaccine. Receptor source: a man aged 35-49 years with glioma.

The chain combines TRBV6-5 with TRBJ1-1; possible D gene TRBD1, 6 bases. The V end lost 2 bases, the J end lost 4 bases, and 11 bases lay between the germline ends. The CDR3 is made up of 14 amino acids. Germline lookup yields CDR1 MNHEY and CDR2 SVGAGI. DNA for the CDR3: TGTGCCAGCAGTTACCAGGGGTCGGGCACTGAAGCTTTCTTT. As protein: CASSYQGSGTEAFF.

This chain connects TRBV4-2 to TRBJ1-1; D possibly corresponds to TRBD1 (5 bases). Per germline, CDR1 LGHNA and CDR2 YNFKEQ. V was pared by 6 bases and J by 4 bases, with 15 bases between. The CDR3 runs to 14 residues. In nucleotides, the CDR3 is TGTGCCAGCAGATCTACTCTGGGGGGCACTGAAGCTTTCTTT. Its translation is CASRSTLGGTEAFF.

V usage is TRBV6-6 and J usage is TRBJ1-3, with 7 bases identical to TRBD1. The germline CDR1 and CDR2 sequences are MNHNY and SVGAGI (reference sequence). V was clipped by 6 bases and J by 4 bases; unmatched bases: 9. CDR3 size: 15 residues. The CDR3 DNA sequence: TGTGCCAGCAGCCGAGACAGGGTAACAGGAAACACCATATATTTT. Its protein is CASSRDRVTGNTIYF.

The CDR3 sequence is CASSRGQGAYEQYF. The CDR3 DNA sequence: TGTGCCAGCAGTCGGGGACAGGGGGCCTACGAGCAGTACTTC. The V call is TRBV6-5, the J call TRBJ2-7; 11 bases map to TRBD1. V dropped 5 bases and J dropped 2; count of bases not matched to a gene: 2. Germline CDR1 and CDR2: MNHEY and SVGAGI. The CDR3 loop spans 14 amino acids.

This chain links TRBV28 with TRBJ1-3; D remains ambiguous. The length of the CDR3 is 14 residues. Germline lookup yields CDR1 MDHEN and CDR2 SYDVKM. Trimming left V 1 base short and J 1 base short, with 5 bases between. For the CDR3, the DNA is TGTGCCAGCAGTTTATTAGGTTCTGGAAACACCATATATTTT. It translates to CASSLLGSGNTIYF.

This rearrangement joins TRBV2 to TRBJ2-7, with 7 bases identical to TRBD2. CDR3 length: 16 residues. J was trimmed by 3 bases and V by 5 bases; bases with no gene match: 13. From germline, CDR1 is SNHLY and CDR2 FYNNEI. CDR3 amino acids: CASSHLAGAGIYEQYF. The CDR3 DNA reads TGTGCCAGCAGTCATTTGGCGGGAGCCGGAATCTACGAGCAGTACTTC.

The chain is built from TRBV19 and TRBJ2-7; tentative D call: TRBD2 (5 bases). Germline V gives CDR1 LNHDA, CDR2 SQIVND (reference sequence). V shed 3 bases and J shed 6 bases, with 15 bases lying between them. This CDR3 has 14 residues. In DNA, the CDR3 is TGTGCCAGTAGTATTAGTGGGAGCAATCGCGAGCAGTACTTC. It translates to CASSISGSNREQYF.

V is TRBV7-9 and J is TRBJ1-2; 7 nucleotides agree with TRBD1. Germline V gene sequence: CDR1 SEHNR, CDR2 FQNEAQ (reference sequence). The CDR3 totals 15 residues. After removal of 5 bases from V and 0 bases from J, the junction contained 6 bases not matched to a gene. The CDR3 DNA follows: TGTGCCAGCAGCCGCCGGGACAGAGCTAACTATGGCTACACCTTC. This codes for CASSRRDRANYGYTF. Full variable domain (outside the CDR3, taken from reference TRBV7-9 and TRBJ1-2): DTGVSQNPRHKITKRGQNVTFRCDPISEHNRLYWYRQTLGQGPEFLTYFQNEAQLEKSRLLSDRFSAERPKGSFSTLEIQRTEQGDSAMYLCASSRRDRANYGYTFGSGTRLTVV.